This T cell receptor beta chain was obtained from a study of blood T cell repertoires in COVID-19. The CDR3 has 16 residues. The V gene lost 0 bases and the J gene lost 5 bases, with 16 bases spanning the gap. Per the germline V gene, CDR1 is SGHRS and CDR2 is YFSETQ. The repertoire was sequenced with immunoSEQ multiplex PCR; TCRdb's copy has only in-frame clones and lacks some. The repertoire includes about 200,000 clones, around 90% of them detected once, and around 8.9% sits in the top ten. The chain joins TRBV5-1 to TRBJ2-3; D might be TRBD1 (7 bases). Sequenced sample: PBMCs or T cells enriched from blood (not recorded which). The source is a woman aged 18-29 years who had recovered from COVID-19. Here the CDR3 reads CASSLGGQPGVDTQYF. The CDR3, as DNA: TGCGCCAGCAGCTTGGGGGGACAGCCGGGAGTAGATACGCAGTATTTT.